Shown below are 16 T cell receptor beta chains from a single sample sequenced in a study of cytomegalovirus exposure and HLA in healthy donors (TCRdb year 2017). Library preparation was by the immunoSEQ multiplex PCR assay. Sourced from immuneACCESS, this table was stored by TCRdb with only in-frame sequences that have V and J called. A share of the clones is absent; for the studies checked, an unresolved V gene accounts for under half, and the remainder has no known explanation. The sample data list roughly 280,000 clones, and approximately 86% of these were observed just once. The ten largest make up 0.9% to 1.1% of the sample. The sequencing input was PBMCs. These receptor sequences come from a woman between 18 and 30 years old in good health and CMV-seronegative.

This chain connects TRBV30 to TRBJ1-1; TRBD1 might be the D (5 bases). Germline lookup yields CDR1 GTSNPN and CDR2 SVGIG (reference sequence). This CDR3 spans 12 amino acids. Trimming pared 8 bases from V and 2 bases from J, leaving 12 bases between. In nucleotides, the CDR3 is TGTGCCCAAGGGAGGGGCAACACTGAAGCTTTCTTT. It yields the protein CAQGRGNTEAFF.

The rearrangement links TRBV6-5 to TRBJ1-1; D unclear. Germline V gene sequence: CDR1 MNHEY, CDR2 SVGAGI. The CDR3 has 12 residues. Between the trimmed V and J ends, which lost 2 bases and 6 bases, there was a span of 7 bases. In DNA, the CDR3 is TGTGCCAGCAGTTACCCGGCGGCTGAAGCTTTCTTT. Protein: CASSYPAAEAFF.

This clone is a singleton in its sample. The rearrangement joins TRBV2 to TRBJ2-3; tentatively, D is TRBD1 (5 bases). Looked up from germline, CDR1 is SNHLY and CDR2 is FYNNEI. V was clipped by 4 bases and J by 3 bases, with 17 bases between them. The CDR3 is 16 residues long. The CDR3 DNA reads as TGTGCCAGCAGTGGATTTACGGACACCCAGACAGATACGCAGTATTTT. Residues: CASSGFTDTQTDTQYF.

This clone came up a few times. In DNA, the CDR3 is TGTGCCAGCAGCAAGGGACTTTCCTACGAGCAGTACTTC. Amino acids: CASSKGLSYEQYF. J is TRBJ2-7 and V is TRBV7-6, with D tentatively TRBD2 (6 bases). Trimming cost V 5 bases and J 1 base, with 9 bases left between them. Germline-derived CDR1 and CDR2 are SGHVS and FNYEAQ. This CDR3 has 13 amino acids. Looking up the rest from reference TRBV7-6 and TRBJ2-7 gives the full variable domain: GAGVSQSPRYKVTKRGQDVALRCDPISGHVSLYWYRQALGQGPEFLTYFNYEAQQDKSGLPNDRFSAERPEGSISTLTIQRTEQRDSAMYRCASSKGLSYEQYFGPGTRLTVT.

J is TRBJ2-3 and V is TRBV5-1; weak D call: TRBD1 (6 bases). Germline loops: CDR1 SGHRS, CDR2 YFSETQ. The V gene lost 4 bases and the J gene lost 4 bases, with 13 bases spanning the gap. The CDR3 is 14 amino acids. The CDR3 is CASSLQGWPDTQYF. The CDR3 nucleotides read TGCGCCAGCAGCCTACAGGGTTGGCCAGATACGCAGTATTTT. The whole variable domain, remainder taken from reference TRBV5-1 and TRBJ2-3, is KAGVTQTPRYLIKTRGQQVTLSCSPISGHRSVSWYQQTPGQGLQFLFEYFSETQRNKGNFPGRFSGRQFSNSRSEMNVSTLELGDSALYLCASSLQGWPDTQYFGPGTRLTVL.

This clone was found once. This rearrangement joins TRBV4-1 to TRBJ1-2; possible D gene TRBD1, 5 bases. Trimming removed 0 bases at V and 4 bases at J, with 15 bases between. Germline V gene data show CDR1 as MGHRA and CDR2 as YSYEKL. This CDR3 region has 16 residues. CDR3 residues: CASSQDGRGIPYGYTF. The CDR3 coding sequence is TGCGCCAGCAGCCAAGATGGACGGGGGATACCCTATGGCTACACCTTC.

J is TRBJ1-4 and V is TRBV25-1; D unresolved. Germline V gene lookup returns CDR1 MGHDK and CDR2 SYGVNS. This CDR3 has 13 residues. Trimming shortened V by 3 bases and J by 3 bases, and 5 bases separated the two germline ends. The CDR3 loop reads CASSDIPNEKLFF. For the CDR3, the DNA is TGTGCCAGCAGTGATATTCCTAATGAAAAACTGTTTTTT. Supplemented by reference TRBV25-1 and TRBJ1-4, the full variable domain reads EADIYQTPRYLVIGTGKKITLECSQTMGHDKMYWYQQDPGMELHLIHYSYGVNSTEKGDLSSESTVSRIRTEHFPLTLESARPSHTSQYLCASSDIPNEKLFFGSGTQLSVL.

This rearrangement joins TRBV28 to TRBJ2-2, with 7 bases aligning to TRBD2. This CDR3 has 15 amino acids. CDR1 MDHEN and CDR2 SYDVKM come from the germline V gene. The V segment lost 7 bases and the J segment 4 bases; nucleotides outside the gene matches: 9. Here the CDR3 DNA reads TGTGCCAGCATAGCTAGCGGATTACTCACCGGGGAGCTGTTTTTT. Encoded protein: CASIASGLLTGELFF.

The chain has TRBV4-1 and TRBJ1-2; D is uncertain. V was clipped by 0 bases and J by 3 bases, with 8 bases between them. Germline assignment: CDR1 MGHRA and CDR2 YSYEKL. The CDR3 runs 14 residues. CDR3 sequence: CASSQDSTDYGYTF. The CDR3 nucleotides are TGCGCCAGCAGCCAAGATAGTACAGACTATGGCTACACCTTC.

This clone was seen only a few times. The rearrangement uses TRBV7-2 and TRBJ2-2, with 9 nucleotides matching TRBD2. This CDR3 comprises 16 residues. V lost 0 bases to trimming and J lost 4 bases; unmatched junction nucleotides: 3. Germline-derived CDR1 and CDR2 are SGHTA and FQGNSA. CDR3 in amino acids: CASSLAAGGTTGELFF. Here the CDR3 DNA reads TGTGCCAGCAGCTTAGCCGCGGGGGGGACCACCGGGGAGCTGTTTTTT.

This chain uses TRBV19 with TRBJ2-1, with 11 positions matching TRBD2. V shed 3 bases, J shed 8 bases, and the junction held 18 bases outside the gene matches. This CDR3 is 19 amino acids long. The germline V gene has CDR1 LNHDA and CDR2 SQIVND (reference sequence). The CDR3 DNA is TGTGCCAGTAGTATGAGGGCGGGACTAGCGGCCCCTCAACGCGATGAGCAGTTCTTC. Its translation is CASSMRAGLAAPQRDEQFF. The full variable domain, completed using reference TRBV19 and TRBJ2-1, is DGGITQSPKYLFRKEGQNVTLSCEQNLNHDAMYWYRQDPGQGLRLIYYSQIVNDFQKGDIAEGYSVSREKKESFPLTVTSAQKNPTAFYLCASSMRAGLAAPQRDEQFFGPGTRLTVL.

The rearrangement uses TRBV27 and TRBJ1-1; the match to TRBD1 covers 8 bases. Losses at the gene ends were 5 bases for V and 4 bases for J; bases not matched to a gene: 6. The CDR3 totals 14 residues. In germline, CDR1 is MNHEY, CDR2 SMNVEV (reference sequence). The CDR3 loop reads CASSPQGAVTEAFF. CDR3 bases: TGTGCCAGCAGTCCCCAGGGGGCTGTCACTGAAGCTTTCTTT.

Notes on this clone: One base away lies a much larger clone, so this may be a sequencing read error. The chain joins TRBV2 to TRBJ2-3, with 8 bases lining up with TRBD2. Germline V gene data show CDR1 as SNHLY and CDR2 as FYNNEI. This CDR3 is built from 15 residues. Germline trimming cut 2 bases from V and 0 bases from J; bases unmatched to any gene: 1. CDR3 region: CASSESSGSTDTQYF. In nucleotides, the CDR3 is TGTGCCAGCAGTGAATCTAGCGGGAGCACAGATACGCAGTATTTT. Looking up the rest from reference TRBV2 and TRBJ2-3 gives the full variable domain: EPEVTQTPSHQVTQMGQEVILRCVPISNHLYFYWYRQILGQKVEFLVSFYNNEISEKSEIFDDQFSVERPDGSNFTLKIRSTKLEDSAMYFCASSESSGSTDTQYFGPGTRLTVL.

The CDR3 region is CASSGWTGRVGNQPQHF. CDR3 bases: TGTGCCAGCAGTGGGTGGACAGGGAGGGTGGGCAATCAGCCCCAGCATTTT. The chain uses TRBV2 and TRBJ1-5, with 8 bases fitting TRBD1. Germline CDR1 is SNHLY and CDR2 is FYNNEI. The trim removed 4 bases at V and 2 bases at J, leaving 10 bases unmatched. The CDR3 is made up of 17 amino acids.

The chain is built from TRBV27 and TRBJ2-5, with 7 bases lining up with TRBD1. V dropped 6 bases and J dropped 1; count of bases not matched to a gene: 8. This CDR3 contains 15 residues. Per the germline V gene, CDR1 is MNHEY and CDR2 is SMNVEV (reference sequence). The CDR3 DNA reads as TGTGCCAGCAGCCCAGTGACAGGGCGCCAAGAGACCCAGTACTTC. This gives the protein CASSPVTGRQETQYF.

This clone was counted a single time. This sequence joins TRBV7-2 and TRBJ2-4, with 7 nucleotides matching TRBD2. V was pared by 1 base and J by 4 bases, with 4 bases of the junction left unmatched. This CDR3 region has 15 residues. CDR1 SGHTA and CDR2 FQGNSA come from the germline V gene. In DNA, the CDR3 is TGTGCCAGCAGCTTAGTGAGACTAGCAAAAAACATTCAGTACTTC. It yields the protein CASSLVRLAKNIQYF.